This T cell receptor (beta chain) stems from a study of T cell repertoires in MIS-A myocarditis. This CDR3 is 16 amino acids long. Germline lookup yields CDR1 SGHTA and CDR2 FQGNSA. V lost 6 bases, J lost 2 bases, and 7 bases stayed unmatched. TCRdb keeps only in-frame clones here, not all; method: immunoSEQ multiplex PCR. The data contain about 10,000 clones, approximately 90% of them singletons. The gene calls are TRBV7-2 and TRBJ1-5, with 10 bases aligning to TRBD1. Sequenced material: thoracic lymph node tissue obtained at autopsy. The clonotype originates from a man younger than 30 with fulminant myocarditis from multisystem inflammatory syndrome in adults (MIS-A) after COVID-19. The CDR3 nucleotides read TGTGCCAGCAGTTCGACAGGGGGCTGGGGCAATCAGCCCCAGCATTTT. Residues: CASSSTGGWGNQPQHF.